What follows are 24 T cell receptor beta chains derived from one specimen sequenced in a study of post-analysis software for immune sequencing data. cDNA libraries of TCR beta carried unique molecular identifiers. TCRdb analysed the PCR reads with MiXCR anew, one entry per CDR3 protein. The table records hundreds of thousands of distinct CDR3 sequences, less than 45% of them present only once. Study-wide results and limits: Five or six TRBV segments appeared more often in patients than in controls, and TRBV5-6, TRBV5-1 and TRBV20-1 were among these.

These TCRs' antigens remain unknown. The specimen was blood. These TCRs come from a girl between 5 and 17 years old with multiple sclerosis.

The CDR3 DNA reads TGTGCCAGCAAGGAGGTCCCTTCCTACAATGAGCAGTTCTTC. Residues: CASKEVPSYNEQFF. The genes are TRBV6-6 and TRBJ2-1; a possible D gene is TRBD2 (5 bases). CDR3 length: 14 amino acids. From germline, CDR1 is MNHNY and CDR2 SVGAGI (reference sequence). V lost 7 bases, J lost 1 base, and 11 bases lay in between.

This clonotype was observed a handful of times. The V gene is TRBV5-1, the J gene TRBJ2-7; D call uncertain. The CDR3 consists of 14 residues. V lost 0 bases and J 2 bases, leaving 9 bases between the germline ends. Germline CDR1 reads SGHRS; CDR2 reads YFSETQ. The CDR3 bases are TGCGCCAGCAGCTTGGGAGAGTCCACCTACGAGCAGTACTTC. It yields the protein CASSLGESTYEQYF. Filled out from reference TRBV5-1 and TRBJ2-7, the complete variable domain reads KAGVTQTPRYLIKTRGQQVTLSCSPISGHRSVSWYQQTPGQGLQFLFEYFSETQRNKGNFPGRFSGRQFSNSRSEMNVSTLELGDSALYLCASSLGESTYEQYFGPGTRLTVT.

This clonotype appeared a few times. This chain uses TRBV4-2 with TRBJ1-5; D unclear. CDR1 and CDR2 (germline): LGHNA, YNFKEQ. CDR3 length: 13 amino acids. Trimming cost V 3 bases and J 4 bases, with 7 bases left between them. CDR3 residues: CASSQTRNQPQHF. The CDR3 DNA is TGTGCCAGCAGCCAGACCCGAAATCAGCCCCAGCATTTT.

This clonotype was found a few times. The CDR3 loop is CSAREGGDTEAFF. The DNA for the CDR3 is TGCAGTGCTAGAGAGGGAGGGGACACTGAAGCTTTCTTT. The chain employs TRBV20-1 and TRBJ1-1, with a tentative D call TRBD1 (5 bases). This CDR3 is built from 13 residues. V lost 0 bases to trimming and J lost 3 bases, with 8 bases between them. Germline lookup yields CDR1 DFQATT and CDR2 SNEGSKA (reference sequence).

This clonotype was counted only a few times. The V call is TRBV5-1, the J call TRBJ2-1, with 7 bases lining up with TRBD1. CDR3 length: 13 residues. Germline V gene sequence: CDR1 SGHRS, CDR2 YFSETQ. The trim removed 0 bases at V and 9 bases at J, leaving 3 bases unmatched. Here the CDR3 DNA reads TGCGCCAGCAGCTTGGACAGGGGATCTGAGCAGTTCTTC. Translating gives CASSLDRGSEQFF. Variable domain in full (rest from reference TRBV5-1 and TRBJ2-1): KAGVTQTPRYLIKTRGQQVTLSCSPISGHRSVSWYQQTPGQGLQFLFEYFSETQRNKGNFPGRFSGRQFSNSRSEMNVSTLELGDSALYLCASSLDRGSEQFFGPGTRLTVL.

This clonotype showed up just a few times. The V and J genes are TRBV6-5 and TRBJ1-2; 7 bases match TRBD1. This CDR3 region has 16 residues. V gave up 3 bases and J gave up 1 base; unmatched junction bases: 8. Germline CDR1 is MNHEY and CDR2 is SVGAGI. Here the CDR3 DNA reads TGTGCCAGCAGTTATAAAGGACAGGCGATTAACTATGGCTACACCTTC. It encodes CASSYKGQAINYGYTF.

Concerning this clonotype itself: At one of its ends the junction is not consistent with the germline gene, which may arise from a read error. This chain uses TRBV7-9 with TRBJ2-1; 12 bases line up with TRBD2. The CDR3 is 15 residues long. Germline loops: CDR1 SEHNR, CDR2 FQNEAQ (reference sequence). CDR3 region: CASSELAGGYNGQFF. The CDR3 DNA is TGTGCCAGCAGCGAACTAGCGGGAGGTTACAATGGGCAGTTCTTC.

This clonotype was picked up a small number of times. The CDR3 coding sequence is TGCAGTGCTAGAGCGGCGGGGTTCGGCAATCAGCCCCAGCATTTT. This encodes CSARAAGFGNQPQHF. This chain links TRBV20-1 with TRBJ1-5; D not certain. Germline V CDR1 and CDR2: DFQATT, SNEGSKA (reference sequence). The CDR3 totals 15 residues. Trimming removed 1 base at V and 2 bases at J, with 12 bases between.

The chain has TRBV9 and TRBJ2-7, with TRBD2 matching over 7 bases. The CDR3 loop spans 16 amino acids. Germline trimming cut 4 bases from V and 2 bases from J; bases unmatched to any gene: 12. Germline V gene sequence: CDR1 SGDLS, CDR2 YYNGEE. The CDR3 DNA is TGTGCCAGCAGCCCCGCATCTAGCGGATTTACCTACGAGCAGTACTTC. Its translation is CASSPASSGFTYEQYF.

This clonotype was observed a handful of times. The CDR3 protein is CASSQGMLAGVAQEQYF. In DNA form, the CDR3 reads TGCGCCAGCAGCCAAGGAATGCTAGCGGGAGTGGCTCAGGAGCAGTACTTC. This chain joins TRBV4-1 and TRBJ2-5, with TRBD2 matching 10 bases. Germline V gene sequence: CDR1 MGHRA, CDR2 YSYEKL. The CDR3 extends over 17 amino acids. With V trimmed by 1 base and J by 11 bases, 16 bases remained unmatched.

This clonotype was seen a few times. For the CDR3, the DNA is TGCGCCAGCAGCTTGGCTGCCGGAGTCAATAATTCACCCCTCCACTTT. Translated: CASSLAAGVNNSPLHF. The chain couples TRBV5-1 to TRBJ1-6; D is undetermined. Trimming pared 0 bases from V and 5 bases from J, leaving 12 bases between. The CDR3 is 16 residues long. Germline CDR1 reads SGHRS; CDR2 reads YFSETQ.

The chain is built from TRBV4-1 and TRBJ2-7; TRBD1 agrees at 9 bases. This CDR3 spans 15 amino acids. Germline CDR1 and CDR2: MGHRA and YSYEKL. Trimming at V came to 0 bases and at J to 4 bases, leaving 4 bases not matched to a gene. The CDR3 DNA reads TGCGCCAGCAGCCAAGATGATGGACAGGGGTACGAGCAGTACTTC. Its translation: CASSQDDGQGYEQYF.

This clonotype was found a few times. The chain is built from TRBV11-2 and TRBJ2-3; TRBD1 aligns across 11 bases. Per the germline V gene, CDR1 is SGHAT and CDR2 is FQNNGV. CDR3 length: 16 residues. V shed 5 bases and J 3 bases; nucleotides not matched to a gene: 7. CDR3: CASSPGQGAVTDTQYF. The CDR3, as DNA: TGTGCCAGCAGCCCCGGACAGGGGGCAGTTACAGATACGCAGTATTTT.

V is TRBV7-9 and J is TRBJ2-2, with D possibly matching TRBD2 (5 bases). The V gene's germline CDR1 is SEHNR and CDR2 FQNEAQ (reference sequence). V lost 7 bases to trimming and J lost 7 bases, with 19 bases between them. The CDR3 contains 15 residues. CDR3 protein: CASTEGLGLGGELFF. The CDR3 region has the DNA TGTGCCAGCACCGAGGGATTAGGGCTGGGCGGGGAGCTGTTTTTT.

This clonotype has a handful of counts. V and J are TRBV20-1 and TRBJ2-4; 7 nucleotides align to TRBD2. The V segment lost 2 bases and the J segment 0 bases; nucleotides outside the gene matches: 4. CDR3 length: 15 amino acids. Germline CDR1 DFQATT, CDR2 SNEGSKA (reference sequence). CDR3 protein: CSARTAGVAKNIQYF. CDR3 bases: TGCAGTGCTAGAACGGCGGGAGTAGCCAAAAACATTCAGTACTTC.

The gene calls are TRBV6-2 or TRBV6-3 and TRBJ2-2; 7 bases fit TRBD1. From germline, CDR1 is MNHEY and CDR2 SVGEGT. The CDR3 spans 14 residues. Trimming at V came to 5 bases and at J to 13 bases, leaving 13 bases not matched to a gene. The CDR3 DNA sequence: TGTGCCAGCAGTCTACCCTTGACAGGGAAAAGGCTGTTTTTT. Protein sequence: CASSLPLTGKRLFF.

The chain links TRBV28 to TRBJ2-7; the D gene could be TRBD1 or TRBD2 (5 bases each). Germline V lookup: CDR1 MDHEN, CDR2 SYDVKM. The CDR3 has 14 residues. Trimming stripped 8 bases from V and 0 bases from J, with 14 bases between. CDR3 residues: CASRGGLASYEQYF. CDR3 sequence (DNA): TGTGCCAGCCGGGGCGGGTTGGCCTCCTACGAGCAGTACTTC.

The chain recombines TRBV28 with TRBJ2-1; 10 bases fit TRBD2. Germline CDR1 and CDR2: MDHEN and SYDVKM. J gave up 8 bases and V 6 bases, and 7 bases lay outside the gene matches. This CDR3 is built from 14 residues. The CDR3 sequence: CASRLSSGSDEQFF. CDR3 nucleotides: TGTGCCAGCAGGTTGTCTAGCGGGAGCGATGAGCAGTTCTTC.

The CDR3 DNA follows: TGTGCCAGCAGCAGGACAGGGGAAGGAGGCTACACCTTC. Protein: CASSRTGEGGYTF. The chain has TRBV13 and TRBJ1-2; TRBD1 agrees at 9 bases. With V trimmed by 5 bases and J by 8 bases, 6 bases remained unmatched. Germline V gene sequence: CDR1 PRHDT, CDR2 FYEKMQ (reference sequence). This CDR3 comprises 13 residues.

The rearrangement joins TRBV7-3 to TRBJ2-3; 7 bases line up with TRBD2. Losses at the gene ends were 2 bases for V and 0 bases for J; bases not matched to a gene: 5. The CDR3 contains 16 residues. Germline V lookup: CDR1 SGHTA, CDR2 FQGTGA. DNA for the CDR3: TGTGCCAGCAGCTTAGGGCCGCGGGGGAGCACAGATACGCAGTATTTT. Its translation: CASSLGPRGSTDTQYF.

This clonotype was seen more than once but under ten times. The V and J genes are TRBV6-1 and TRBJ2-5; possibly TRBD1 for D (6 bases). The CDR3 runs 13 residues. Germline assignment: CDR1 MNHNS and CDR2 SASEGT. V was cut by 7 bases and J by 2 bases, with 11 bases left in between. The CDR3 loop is CASTRQAQETQYF. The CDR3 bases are TGTGCCAGCACTAGACAGGCACAAGAGACCCAGTACTTC.

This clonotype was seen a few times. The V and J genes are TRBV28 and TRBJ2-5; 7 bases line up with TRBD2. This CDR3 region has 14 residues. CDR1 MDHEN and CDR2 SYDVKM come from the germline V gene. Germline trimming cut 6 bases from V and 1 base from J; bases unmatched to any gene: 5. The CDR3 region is CASSGTTFQETQYF. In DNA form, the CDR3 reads TGTGCCAGCAGCGGGACTACTTTCCAAGAGACCCAGTACTTC.

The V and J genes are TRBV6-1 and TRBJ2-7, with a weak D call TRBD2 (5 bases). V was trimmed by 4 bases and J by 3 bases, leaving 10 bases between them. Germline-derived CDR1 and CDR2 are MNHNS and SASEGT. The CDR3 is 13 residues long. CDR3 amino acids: CASSARGYYEQYF. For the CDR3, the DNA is TGTGCCAGCAGTGCTCGGGGTTACTACGAGCAGTACTTC.

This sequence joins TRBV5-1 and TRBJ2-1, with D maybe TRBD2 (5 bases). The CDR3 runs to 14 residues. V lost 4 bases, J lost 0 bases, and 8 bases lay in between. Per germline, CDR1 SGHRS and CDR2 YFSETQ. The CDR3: CASSVDFSYNEQFF. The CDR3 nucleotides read TGCGCCAGCAGCGTGGACTTCTCCTACAATGAGCAGTTCTTC.